This TCR beta chain was documented in a study of blood T cell repertoires in COVID-19. Looking at the study overall: Both acute and convalescent COVID-19 samples were obtained from the United States, Italy and Spain. T cells, B-cell-depleted T cells, or PBMCs provided the cDNA or gDNA that served as material.

The ends were cut back, 2 bases at V and 2 bases at J, with 9 bases in the middle. Germline V CDR1 and CDR2: SGHTA, FQGNSA. There are 14 residues in the CDR3. The repertoire was sequenced with immunoSEQ multiplex PCR; TCRdb's copy has only in-frame clones and lacks some. This table holds roughly 220,000 clones, almost 90% found once. Enrollees, about 18 to 90 years old, lived in 24 US areas. The sequencing input was PBMCs or T cells enriched from blood (not recorded which). The rearrangement uses TRBV7-2 and TRBJ1-2, with D tentatively TRBD1 (6 bases). The TCR sequence derives from a woman between 45 and 65 years old with acute COVID-19. CDR3 in amino acids: CASSLFQGNYGYTF. CDR3 DNA: TGTGCCAGCAGCTTATTTCAGGGGAACTATGGCTACACCTTC.